This record covers a single T cell receptor (beta chain). Germline CDR1 and CDR2: PRHDT and FYEKMQ (reference sequence). The CDR3 is 15 amino acids. Trimming cost V 0 bases and J 1 base, with 9 bases left between them. The source of the sample is a study of blood T cell repertoires in COVID-19. TCRdb keeps only in-frame clones here, not all; method: immunoSEQ multiplex PCR. The data contain about 190,000 clones, about 88% of them singletons. The sample consisted of peripheral blood. The TCR comes from a young man with acute or convalescent COVID-19. The J gene is TRBJ1-1, the V gene TRBV13; no clear D. DNA of the CDR3: TGTGCCAGCAGCTTAGGTTGGGCAGGGAACACTGAAGCTTTCTTT. Its translation: CASSLGWAGNTEAFF.